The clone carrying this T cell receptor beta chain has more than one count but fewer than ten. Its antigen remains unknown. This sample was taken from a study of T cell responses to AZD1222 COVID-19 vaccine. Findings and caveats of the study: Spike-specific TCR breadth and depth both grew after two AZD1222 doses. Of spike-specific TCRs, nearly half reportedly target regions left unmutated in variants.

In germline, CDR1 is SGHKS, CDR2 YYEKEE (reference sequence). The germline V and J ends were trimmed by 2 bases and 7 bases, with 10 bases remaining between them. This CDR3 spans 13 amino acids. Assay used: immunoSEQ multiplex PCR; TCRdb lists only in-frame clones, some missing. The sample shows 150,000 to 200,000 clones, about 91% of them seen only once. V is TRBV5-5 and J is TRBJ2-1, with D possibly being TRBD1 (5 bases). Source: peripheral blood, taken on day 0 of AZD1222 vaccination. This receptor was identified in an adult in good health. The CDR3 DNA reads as TGTGCCAGCAGCTTTGGCAGGGCTAATGAGCAGTTCTTC. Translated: CASSFGRANEQFF.